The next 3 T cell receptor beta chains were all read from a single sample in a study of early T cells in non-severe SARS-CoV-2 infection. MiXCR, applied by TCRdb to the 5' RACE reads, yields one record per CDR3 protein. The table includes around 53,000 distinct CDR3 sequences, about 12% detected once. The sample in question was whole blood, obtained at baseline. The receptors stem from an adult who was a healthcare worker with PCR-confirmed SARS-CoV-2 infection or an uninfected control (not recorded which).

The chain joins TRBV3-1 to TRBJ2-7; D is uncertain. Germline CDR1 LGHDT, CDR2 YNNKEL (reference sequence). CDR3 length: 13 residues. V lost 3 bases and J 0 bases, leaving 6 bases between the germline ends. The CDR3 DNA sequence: TGTGCCAGCAGCCATACCCCCTCCTACGAGCAGTACTTC. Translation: CASSHTPSYEQYF.

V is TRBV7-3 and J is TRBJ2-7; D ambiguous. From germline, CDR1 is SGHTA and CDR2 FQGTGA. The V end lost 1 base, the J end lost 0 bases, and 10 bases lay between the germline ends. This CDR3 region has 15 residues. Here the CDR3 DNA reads TGTGCCAGCAGCTTAATAGCACGGGTCTCCTACGAGCAGTACTTC. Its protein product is CASSLIARVSYEQYF.

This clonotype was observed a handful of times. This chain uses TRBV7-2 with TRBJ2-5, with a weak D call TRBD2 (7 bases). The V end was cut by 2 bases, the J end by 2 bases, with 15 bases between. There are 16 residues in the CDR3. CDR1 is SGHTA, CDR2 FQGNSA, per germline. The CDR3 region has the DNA TGTGCCAGCAGCTTATATCAGGGAGGGGGACAAGAGACCCAGTACTTC. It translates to CASSLYQGGGQETQYF.